This T cell receptor beta chain was obtained from a study of TIL therapy for anti-PD-1-resistant metastatic lung cancer. Study at large: Tumors had a median PD-L1 proportion score of more than 5%. Median tumor mutation burden was roughly 1.4 mutations per megabase.

The libraries were made with immunoSEQ v3. The table came from immunoSEQ multiplex PCR; TCRdb's copy has only in-frame clones and leaves some out. The data show some 32,000 clones, 60% to 80% seen once. This sample's time point: pre-treatment sample, taken before nivolumab and TIL therapy. Stage 4 NSCLC adults joined between 2017 and January 2020. Germline CDR1 and CDR2: ENHRY and SYGVKD. V lost 9 bases and J 5 bases, leaving 21 bases between the germline ends. The CDR3 extends over 15 amino acids. V gene TRBV10-3 combines with J gene TRBJ2-3, with D perhaps matching TRBD2 (7 bases). The sequenced sample was blood, obtained at baseline. The receptor was isolated from a woman aged 30 to 85 with non-small cell lung cancer. The CDR3 protein is CAIARGRERGDTQYF. The CDR3 DNA reads as TGTGCCATTGCCCGGGGGCGGGAGCGGGGAGATACGCAGTATTTT.